The sequence of this T cell receptor (beta chain) was determined in a study of graft-versus-host responses after intestinal transplantation. As regards this clone: The target antigen is unknown.

Repertoires were generated with immunoSEQ multiplex PCR, while TCRdb's copy carries only in-frame clones and drops some. Altogether 65,000 to 90,000 clones are present, about 91% being singletons, with the ten largest covering around 7.6%. The CDR3 length is 13 residues. Germline V lookup: CDR1 ENHRY, CDR2 SYGVKD. V was clipped by 0 bases and J by 2 bases, with 3 bases between them. This TCR was sampled from a human donor who was the organ donor for an intestinal transplant. The chain carries TRBV10-3 and TRBJ2-3; D unclear. Sequencing was performed on unstimulated CD8+ T cells sorted from spleen or lymph node cells, taken before transplant. Written as DNA, the CDR3 is TGTGCCATCAGTGAGTCGAACACAGATACGCAGTATTTT. As protein: CAISESNTDTQYF.